These 31 T cell receptor beta chains originate from one sample sequenced in a study of control samples from healthy donors and cancer patients (dated by TCRdb to the early 2020s). The library was produced with the immunoSEQ multiplex PCR assay. TCRdb re-hosts the immuneACCESS table, in-frame sequences only. Its copies lack some clones; in the studies checked, an unresolved V gene accounts for under half of them, and the cause for the rest is not known. Within this sample are 150,000 to 200,000 clones, with approximately 90% of them counted one time only. The ten most abundant clones make up about 0.64% of the sample. The specimen sequenced was blood. Receptor source: a woman aged 30 to 39 in good health.

This clone was observed a handful of times. V usage is TRBV4-1 and J usage is TRBJ2-4; D remains unclear. V gave up 1 base and J gave up 0 bases, with 10 bases separating them. The CDR3 sequence is 16 residues long. The germline V gene encodes CDR1 MGHRA and CDR2 YSYEKL. In DNA form, the CDR3 reads TGCGCCAGCAGCCAAGTGTACAGCCTAGCCAAAAACATTCAGTACTTC. Its translation is CASSQVYSLAKNIQYF.

The rearrangement joins TRBV7-2 to TRBJ2-7; no definite D call. Germline CDR1 is SGHTA and CDR2 is FQGNSA. The germline V and J ends were trimmed by 8 bases and 4 bases, with 18 bases remaining between them. CDR3 length: 14 residues. The CDR3 DNA follows: TGTGCCAGCTCCCCTAGGGCCACTGTTTACGAGCAGTACTTC. As protein: CASSPRATVYEQYF. The full variable domain, its missing parts supplied by reference TRBV7-2 and TRBJ2-7, is GAGVSQSPSNKVTEKGKDVELRCDPISGHTALYWYRQSLGQGLEFLIYFQGNSAPDKSGLPSDRFSAERTGGSVSTLTIQRTQQEDSAVYLCASSPRATVYEQYFGPGTRLTVT.

The rearrangement joins TRBV4-1 to TRBJ2-5; TRBD1 matches at 7 bases. The CDR3 consists of 15 residues. CDR1 MGHRA and CDR2 YSYEKL come from the germline V gene. Trimming removed 4 bases from V and 2 bases from J; junction bases left unmatched: 7. The CDR3 spells CASSRTGLPQETQYF. CDR3 in DNA: TGCGCCAGCAGCCGGACAGGACTCCCGCAAGAGACCCAGTACTTC.

The chain joins TRBV30 to TRBJ1-3; D perhaps matches TRBD1 (5 bases). This CDR3 has 16 amino acids. Between the trimmed V and J ends, which lost 3 bases and 2 bases, there was a span of 17 bases. CDR1 and CDR2 from the germline V gene are GTSNPN and SVGIG (reference sequence). The CDR3, as DNA: TGTGCCTGGAGGGGCTTCCAGGGAGGGACTGGAAACACCATATATTTT. This encodes CAWRGFQGGTGNTIYF. Full variable domain (rest looked up from reference TRBV30 and TRBJ1-3): SQTIHQWPATLVQPVGSPLSLECTVEGTSNPNLYWYRQAAGRGLQLLFYSVGIGQISSEVPQNLSASRPQDRQFILSSKKLLLSDSGFYLCAWRGFQGGTGNTIYFGEGSWLTVV.

The J gene is TRBJ1-2, the V gene TRBV27, with 7 bases matching TRBD1. In germline, CDR1 is MNHEY, CDR2 SMNVEV (reference sequence). J lost 6 bases, V lost 6 bases, and 10 bases had no gene match. The CDR3 loop spans 14 amino acids. For the CDR3, the DNA is TGTGCCAGCAGGGCCTCAGGGGGAAGACATGGCTACACCTTC. Residues: CASRASGGRHGYTF.

The V and J genes are TRBV18 and TRBJ2-3; 7 nucleotides match TRBD2. Per germline, CDR1 KGHSH and CDR2 LQKENI. J gave up 6 bases and V 2 bases, and 2 bases lay outside the gene matches. The CDR3 is 13 residues long. Here the CDR3 reads CASSPAGRDTQYF. As DNA, the CDR3 is TGTGCCAGCTCACCAGCCGGGAGGGATACGCAGTATTTT.

The V gene is TRBV12-3 or TRBV12-4, the J gene TRBJ1-5; D is ambiguous. The V end lost 2 bases, the J end lost 3 bases, and 2 bases lay between the germline ends. This CDR3 is built from 12 residues. The CDR3 loop reads CASSLPNQPQHF. Written as DNA, the CDR3 is TGTGCCAGCAGTTTACCCAATCAGCCCCAGCATTTT.

V and J are TRBV7-8 and TRBJ2-2; unclear D gene. From germline, CDR1 is SGHVS and CDR2 FQNEAQ. Trimming stripped 7 bases from V and 3 bases from J, with 9 bases between. The CDR3 runs 13 residues. CDR3: CASKDDYTGELFF. DNA of the CDR3: TGTGCCAGCAAGGATGATTACACCGGGGAGCTGTTTTTT.

The chain uses TRBV5-1 and TRBJ2-3; TRBD2 agrees at 7 bases. This CDR3 region has 17 residues. Trimming at V came to 3 bases and at J to 5 bases, leaving 15 bases not matched to a gene. From germline, CDR1 is SGHRS and CDR2 YFSETQ. The CDR3 coding sequence is TGCGCCAGCAGCTGGTATTGGGAGGGGAGTCGAGAAGATACGCAGTATTTT. As protein: CASSWYWEGSREDTQYF.

V and J are TRBV27 and TRBJ2-2; D is possibly TRBD1 (5 bases). The V and J ends lost 5 bases and 6 bases respectively, with 10 bases between them. The CDR3 contains 13 residues. The V gene's germline CDR1 is MNHEY and CDR2 SMNVEV (reference sequence). CDR3 DNA: TGTGCCAGCAGTCCCGGACACGCCGGGGAGCTGTTTTTT. The encoded protein is CASSPGHAGELFF.

This chain joins TRBV7-3 and TRBJ2-5, with a possible D match to TRBD1 (6 bases). The CDR3 sequence is 13 residues long. CDR1 SGHTA and CDR2 FQGTGA come from the germline V gene. Trimming removed 3 bases from V and 3 bases from J, with 8 bases in between. The CDR3 here is CASSFAGEETQYF. CDR3 sequence (DNA): TGTGCCAGCAGCTTTGCAGGGGAAGAGACCCAGTACTTC.

This chain joins TRBV6-1 and TRBJ1-2; D is unclear. This CDR3 spans 14 amino acids. The V and J ends lost 1 base and 1 base respectively, with 7 bases between them. Germline CDR1 and CDR2: MNHNS and SASEGT. In DNA form, the CDR3 reads TGTGCCAGCAGTGAAGGTGGCAGTAACTATGGCTACACCTTC. Translation: CASSEGGSNYGYTF.

The chain links TRBV10-3 to TRBJ2-3, with D unresolved. Germline V CDR1 and CDR2: ENHRY, SYGVKD. Trimming stripped 9 bases from V and 2 bases from J, with 9 bases between. This CDR3 is built from 12 residues. CDR3 protein: CAIEGDTDTQYF. DNA of the CDR3: TGTGCCATAGAAGGAGACACAGATACGCAGTATTTT.

The V call is TRBV24-1, the J call TRBJ2-2; D is tentatively TRBD1 or TRBD2 (5 bases each). Germline V lookup: CDR1 KGHDR, CDR2 SFDVKD. V lost 4 bases and J 13 bases, leaving 18 bases between the germline ends. This CDR3 is built from 14 residues. CDR3 region: CATSDYDGTDRLFF. The CDR3 bases are TGTGCCACCAGTGACTATGATGGGACCGACAGGCTGTTTTTT.

The gene calls are TRBV29-1 and TRBJ1-1; D uncertain. The germline gives CDR1 SQVTM, CDR2 ANQGSEA. This CDR3 comprises 12 residues. The V end lost 5 bases, the J end lost 4 bases, and 11 bases lay between the germline ends. The CDR3: CSVQIWGTEAFF. The CDR3 region has the DNA TGCAGCGTTCAGATATGGGGCACTGAAGCTTTCTTT.

The chain carries TRBV6-5 and TRBJ1-5; D is possibly TRBD1 (6 bases). CDR1 is MNHEY and CDR2 is SVGAGI in the germline V gene. CDR3 length: 14 residues. The ends were cut back, 6 bases at V and 7 bases at J, with 16 bases in the middle. CDR3 protein: CASRVLQGGQPQHF. Written as DNA, the CDR3 is TGTGCCAGCAGGGTGTTACAGGGCGGCCAGCCCCAGCATTTT.

The rearrangement joins TRBV6-6 to TRBJ1-6, with 8 bases aligning to TRBD1. CDR1 is MNHNY and CDR2 is SVGAGI in the germline V gene (reference sequence). CDR3 length: 14 amino acids. V shed 2 bases, J shed 10 bases, and the junction held 4 bases outside the gene matches. The CDR3 is CASSYHRGSSPLHF. In nucleotides, the CDR3 is TGTGCCAGCAGTTACCACAGGGGGAGCTCACCCCTCCACTTT.

The rearrangement joins TRBV6-2 or TRBV6-3 to TRBJ2-3; D perhaps matches TRBD1 (6 bases). The CDR3 runs 18 residues. Germline CDR1 MNHEY, CDR2 SVGEGT. The V and J ends lost 7 bases and 1 base respectively, with 24 bases between them. The CDR3: CASNPGADFPLRTDTQYF. The CDR3 DNA is TGTGCCAGCAACCCAGGGGCGGACTTCCCCTTACGCACAGATACGCAGTATTTT.

The chain joins TRBV7-6 to TRBJ2-1, with 13 positions matching TRBD2. The CDR3 loop spans 19 amino acids. With V trimmed by 3 bases and J by 3 bases, 11 bases remained unmatched. The germline V gene has CDR1 SGHVS and CDR2 FNYEAQ. In DNA, the CDR3 is TGTGCCAGCAGCTTCGGACTAGCGGGAGAGGGCCGGGGCTACAATGAGCAGTTCTTC. It encodes CASSFGLAGEGRGYNEQFF.

This clone was detected only once. This chain uses TRBV9 with TRBJ2-7; D is unresolved. V was pared by 5 bases and J by 4 bases, with 1 base between. This CDR3 contains 9 residues. CDR1 is SGDLS and CDR2 is YYNGEE in the germline V gene. CDR3 sequence reads: CASRYEQYF. DNA of the CDR3: TGTGCCAGCAGGTACGAGCAGTACTTC.

The chain recombines TRBV5-8 with TRBJ2-7; D is unresolved. The CDR3 runs to 14 residues. The germline CDR1 and CDR2 sequences are SGHTS and YDEGEE. The ends were cut back, 0 bases at V and 7 bases at J, with 14 bases in the middle. This CDR3 reads CASSLVEGPTEQYF. The CDR3 DNA reads as TGTGCCAGCAGCTTGGTAGAAGGACCTACGGAGCAGTACTTC.

V gene TRBV18 combines with J gene TRBJ1-1; D may be TRBD1 (6 bases). V was cut by 3 bases and J by 1 base, with 9 bases left in between. Germline-derived CDR1 and CDR2 are KGHSH and LQKENI. This CDR3 contains 14 residues. The chain's CDR3 is CASSPSGANTEAFF. CDR3 nucleotides: TGTGCCAGCTCACCCTCAGGGGCGAACACTGAAGCTTTCTTT. The full variable domain, in which reference TRBV18 and TRBJ1-1 provide the parts outside the CDR3, is NAGVMQNPRHLVRRRGQEARLRCSPMKGHSHVYWYRQLPEEGLKFMVYLQKENIIDESGMPKERFSAEFPKEGPSILRIQQVVRGDSAAYFCASSPSGANTEAFFGQGTRLTVV.

This chain joins TRBV7-6 and TRBJ2-5; TRBD2 matches 10 bases. The CDR3 runs to 20 residues. The V segment lost 2 bases and the J segment 4 bases; nucleotides outside the gene matches: 19. Looked up from germline, CDR1 is SGHVS and CDR2 is FNYEAQ. CDR3 region: CASSLFHGTSVVSGGETQYF. CDR3 DNA sequence: TGTGCCAGCAGCTTATTTCACGGGACTAGCGTTGTTTCGGGAGGAGAGACCCAGTACTTC.

This sequence joins TRBV10-1 and TRBJ2-7; tentative D call: TRBD2 (5 bases). The V and J ends lost 5 bases and 3 bases respectively, with 17 bases between them. This CDR3 has 15 amino acids. Germline CDR1 WNHNN, CDR2 SYGVQD (reference sequence). The CDR3 nucleotides read TGCGCCAGCAGTCCCCAGCGGAATATTGGCTACGAGCAGTACTTC. It specifies CASSPQRNIGYEQYF.

The DNA for the CDR3 is TGTGCCAGCAGTACTGACGGGGAAGGCTACACCTTC. This sequence encodes CASSTDGEGYTF. The genes are TRBV5-6 and TRBJ1-2; D remains unclear. With 5 bases removed from V and 8 bases from J, the gap between germline ends came to 13 bases. The CDR3 is made up of 12 amino acids. Germline V lookup: CDR1 SGHDT, CDR2 YYEEEE.

This chain uses TRBV30 with TRBJ1-3, with D unclear. Germline lookup yields CDR1 GTSNPN and CDR2 SVGIG (reference sequence). Trimming left V 6 bases short and J 0 bases short, with 15 bases between. The CDR3 extends over 15 amino acids. The CDR3 bases are TGTGCCTGCCAGACGGGTTTTCTCTCTGGAAACACCATATATTTT. Translation gives CACQTGFLSGNTIYF.

This clone was observed a single time. CDR3 region: CATSSKGAATDTQYF. The DNA for the CDR3 is TGTGCCACCAGCAGTAAAGGAGCGGCCACAGATACGCAGTATTTT. The chain recombines TRBV15 with TRBJ2-3; perhaps TRBD2 as D (5 bases). Germline CDR1 and CDR2: LNHNV and YYDKDF (reference sequence). With 3 bases removed from V and 2 bases from J, the gap between germline ends came to 12 bases. The CDR3 consists of 15 residues. Together with reference TRBV15 and TRBJ2-3, the CDR3 gives the full variable domain: DAMVIQNPRYQVTQFGKPVTLSCSQTLNHNVMYWYQQKSSQAPKLLFHYYDKDFNNEADTPDNFQSRRPNTSFCFLDIRSPGLGDTAMYLCATSSKGAATDTQYFGPGTRLTVL.

The J gene is TRBJ2-1, the V gene TRBV28; D is possibly TRBD1 or TRBD2 (5 bases each). The CDR3 loop spans 15 amino acids. Trimming left V 7 bases short and J 0 bases short, with 13 bases between. Per the germline V gene, CDR1 is MDHEN and CDR2 is SYDVKM. CDR3 residues: CASTLGVSSYNEQFF. The CDR3 DNA reads TGTGCCAGCACCTTGGGGGTAAGCTCCTACAATGAGCAGTTCTTC. Looking up the rest from reference TRBV28 and TRBJ2-1 gives the full variable domain: DVKVTQSSRYLVKRTGEKVFLECVQDMDHENMFWYRQDPGLGLRLIYFSYDVKMKEKGDIPEGYSVSREKKERFSLILESASTNQTSMYLCASTLGVSSYNEQFFGPGTRLTVL.

The chain links TRBV30 to TRBJ1-3; 7 bases are a match to TRBD1. After removal of 0 bases from V and 5 bases from J, the junction contained 4 bases not matched to a gene. Germline V gives CDR1 GTSNPN, CDR2 SVGIG (reference sequence). This CDR3 spans 14 amino acids. The CDR3 reads CAWSVTGVRNTIYF. CDR3 bases: TGTGCCTGGAGTGTCACAGGGGTAAGAAACACCATATATTTT.

V gene TRBV19 combines with J gene TRBJ1-5; no clear D gene. In germline, CDR1 is LNHDA, CDR2 SQIVND (reference sequence). The CDR3 is 15 amino acids. The ends were cut back, 5 bases at V and 6 bases at J, with 17 bases in the middle. The CDR3 DNA is TGTGCCAGTAGTCAAGAGGGTTGGGAAGGTCAGCCCCAGCATTTT. It encodes CASSQEGWEGQPQHF. The full variable domain, completed using reference TRBV19 and TRBJ1-5, is DGGITQSPKYLFRKEGQNVTLSCEQNLNHDAMYWYRQDPGQGLRLIYYSQIVNDFQKGDIAEGYSVSREKKESFPLTVTSAQKNPTAFYLCASSQEGWEGQPQHFGDGTRLSIL.

The gene calls are TRBV28 and TRBJ1-4, with 11 bases lining up with TRBD1. The CDR3 consists of 17 residues. The V and J ends lost 3 bases and 7 bases, in that order; junction bases with no gene match: 10. The germline V gene has CDR1 MDHEN and CDR2 SYDVKM. CDR3 in DNA: TGTGCCAGCAGTTTGAGTGGACAGGGGGCGTTTGGTGAAAAACTGTTTTTT. Translated: CASSLSGQGAFGEKLFF. The full variable domain, completed using reference TRBV28 and TRBJ1-4, is DVKVTQSSRYLVKRTGEKVFLECVQDMDHENMFWYRQDPGLGLRLIYFSYDVKMKEKGDIPEGYSVSREKKERFSLILESASTNQTSMYLCASSLSGQGAFGEKLFFGSGTQLSVL.